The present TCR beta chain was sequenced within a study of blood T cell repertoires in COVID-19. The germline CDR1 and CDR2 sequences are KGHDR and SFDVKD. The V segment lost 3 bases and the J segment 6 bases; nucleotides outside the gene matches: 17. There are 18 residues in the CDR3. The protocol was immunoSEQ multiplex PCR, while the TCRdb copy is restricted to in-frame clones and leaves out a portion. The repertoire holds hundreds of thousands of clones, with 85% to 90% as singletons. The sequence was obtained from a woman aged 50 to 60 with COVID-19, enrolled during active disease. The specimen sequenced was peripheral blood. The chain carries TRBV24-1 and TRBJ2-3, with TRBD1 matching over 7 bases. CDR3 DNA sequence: TGTGCCACCAGTGATCCCACCTACGACAGGGACCGTCCTGATACGCAGTATTTT. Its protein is CATSDPTYDRDRPDTQYF.